The 28 T cell receptor beta chains presented below share a single source sample, sequenced in a study of T cell repertoires in cytomegalovirus infection (dated by TCRdb to the late 2010s). Instrument on record: Illumina HiSeq 1500. The public sequencing data were trimmed at Q25 with fastp and processed into clonotypes with MiXCR by TCRdb, which kept only in-frame beta chains. CDR3 protein sequences are deduplicated, and each keeps its most common genes and DNA. Counted in this sample were 400,000 to 550,000 distinct CDR3 sequences; 10% to 12% of them appeared once. Clones ranked in the top ten supply 10% of the sample. What was sequenced was PBMCs. These receptor sequences come from a human donor in good health (CMV status not recorded). Some clones in this sample may be carry-over from other donors' samples.

This clonotype was found many times. The chain recombines TRBV7-2 with TRBJ2-1; 8 positions match TRBD2. The germline V gene encodes CDR1 SGHTA and CDR2 FQGNSA. V lost 5 bases and J lost 8; bases outside the gene matches: 11. This CDR3 has 15 residues. CDR3 DNA: TGTGCCAGCAGCCCCCGGGGAGCGGGAGCCCATGAGCAGTTCTTC. Translation: CASSPRGAGAHEQFF.

This chain uses TRBV5-1 with TRBJ2-1, with TRBD2 matching 14 bases. This CDR3 comprises 16 residues. V dropped 4 bases and J dropped 7; count of bases not matched to a gene: 7. Germline-derived CDR1 and CDR2 are SGHRS and YFSETQ. The CDR3 loop is CASSGSTSGRGNEQFF. The CDR3, as DNA: TGCGCCAGCAGCGGATCGACTAGCGGGAGGGGAAATGAGCAGTTCTTC.

J is TRBJ1-6 and V is TRBV5-5; unclear D gene. V lost 0 bases, J lost 6 bases, and 10 bases lay in between. CDR3 length: 15 residues. CDR1 SGHKS and CDR2 YYEKEE come from the germline V gene (reference sequence). The CDR3 sequence is CASSLADDFNSPLHF. CDR3 in DNA: TGTGCCAGCAGCTTGGCAGATGATTTTAATTCACCCCTCCACTTT.

This chain connects TRBV28 to TRBJ2-7; the D gene is possibly TRBD2 (6 bases). V shed 7 bases and J shed 4 bases, with 20 bases lying between them. Per germline, CDR1 MDHEN and CDR2 SYDVKM. This CDR3 region has 15 residues. CDR3: CASNELGTEGYEQYF. The CDR3 nucleotides read TGTGCCAGCAACGAGTTGGGGACTGAAGGGTACGAGCAGTACTTC.

This clonotype has a count of ten or more. CDR3 in amino acids: CASSWDRTGTQYF. DNA of the CDR3: TGTGCCAGCAGCTGGGACAGGACTGGGACCCAGTACTTC. The genes are TRBV5-5 and TRBJ2-5; TRBD1 aligns across 8 bases. V shed 3 bases and J 7 bases; nucleotides not matched to a gene: 5. CDR1 and CDR2 (germline): SGHKS, YYEKEE (reference sequence). This CDR3 comprises 13 residues.

There are many counts of this clonotype. The chain's CDR3 is CSARDPSGRAFNEQFF. CDR3 sequence (DNA): TGCAGTGCTAGAGATCCAAGCGGGAGGGCCTTTAATGAGCAGTTCTTC. V usage is TRBV20-1 and J usage is TRBJ2-1, with 10 bases identical to TRBD2. Germline V gives CDR1 DFQATT, CDR2 SNEGSKA (reference sequence). With 0 bases clipped from V and 7 bases from J, the junction kept 9 bases outside the gene matches. CDR3 length: 16 residues.

This clonotype was counted only a few times. This chain connects TRBV5-5 to TRBJ2-1, with 7 bases that match TRBD2. CDR1 and CDR2 (germline): SGHKS, YYEKEE (reference sequence). V gave up 4 bases and J gave up 9 bases; unmatched junction bases: 4. The CDR3 length is 12 residues. CDR3 bases: TGTGCCAGCAGCCTGTGGGGGGGTGAGCAGTTCTTC. It is translated as CASSLWGGEQFF.

This chain links TRBV7-9 with TRBJ1-5; possibly TRBD1 for D (5 bases). CDR3 length: 13 residues. V gave up 3 bases and J gave up 7 bases, with 10 bases separating them. Germline V gene lookup returns CDR1 SEHNR and CDR2 FQNEAQ (reference sequence). The CDR3 protein is CASSFQGTQPQHF. The CDR3 DNA reads as TGTGCCAGCAGCTTCCAGGGAACCCAGCCCCAGCATTTT.

The V gene is TRBV12-5, the J gene TRBJ2-3, with a weak D call TRBD1 (6 bases). Germline CDR1 is LGHNT and CDR2 is FRNRAP. Trimming left V 6 bases short and J 1 base short, with 8 bases between. This CDR3 has 13 residues. DNA for the CDR3: TGTGCTAGTGGGTGGACAGGCACAGATACGCAGTATTTT. Protein: CASGWTGTDTQYF.

There are a few counts of this clonotype. At one boundary the junction diverges from the germline segment, which might be a read error. The V gene is TRBV4-1, the J gene TRBJ1-3; 7 bases are a match to TRBD1. The CDR3 extends over 16 amino acids. Per the germline V gene, CDR1 is MGHRA and CDR2 is YSYEKL. In DNA, the CDR3 is TGTGCCAGCAGCCAAGGAGGGGGCATCTCTGGAAACACCATATATTTT. Its translation is CASSQGGGISGNTIYF.

This clonotype showed up many times. The chain carries TRBV7-9 and TRBJ1-2; D is undetermined. The germline V gene encodes CDR1 SEHNR and CDR2 FQNEAQ (reference sequence). V dropped 1 base and J dropped 7 bases, with 16 bases sitting between them. The CDR3 covers 15 residues. The CDR3 region has the DNA TGTGCCAGCAGCTTAGACATCGCCGGGTCAGGTGGCTACACCTTC. Encoded protein: CASSLDIAGSGGYTF.

As concerns this clonotype: Being one base from a much bigger clone, this may be a read error. This sequence joins TRBV12-3 or TRBV12-4 and TRBJ1-1; a possible D gene is TRBD1 (5 bases). The CDR3 extends over 13 amino acids. With 4 bases removed from V and 4 bases from J, the gap between germline ends came to 10 bases. The CDR3 region has the DNA TGTGCCAGCAGTTGTGGGGCCCGCACTGAAGCTTTCTTT. This encodes CASSCGARTEAFF.

This clonotype was picked up many times. The rearrangement uses TRBV7-6 and TRBJ2-7; D is unclear. Germline CDR1 and CDR2: SGHVS and FNYEAQ. This CDR3 has 16 amino acids. Deletions cut 5 bases from V and 0 bases from J, with 17 bases between. The CDR3 DNA reads as TGTGCCAGCAGCCCCGCATCCTCGGTCCCCTCCTACGAGCAGTACTTC. Protein product: CASSPASSVPSYEQYF.

At least ten counts were recorded for this clonotype. The gene calls are TRBV6-5 and TRBJ1-1, with 7 bases lining up with TRBD1. The V gene's germline CDR1 is MNHEY and CDR2 SVGAGI. The CDR3 is made up of 13 amino acids. Trimming at V came to 6 bases and at J to 3 bases, leaving 4 bases not matched to a gene. CDR3 nucleotide sequence: TGTGCCAGCAGCCGGGACAGCGACACTGAAGCTTTCTTT. Its translation is CASSRDSDTEAFF.

This clonotype was seen at least ten times. CDR3 sequence reads: CASRSPGRYVQYF. The CDR3 DNA reads TGTGCCAGCAGATCGCCTGGCCGCTATGTGCAGTACTTC. The genes are TRBV28 and TRBJ2-7; D is uncertain. Germline CDR1 MDHEN, CDR2 SYDVKM. Trimming removed 6 bases at V and 9 bases at J, with 18 bases between. The CDR3 sequence is 13 residues long.

As regards this clonotype: A read error is possible here, since a much larger clone lies one base away. The conserved closing phenylalanine or tryptophan is absent in this CDR3, likely reflecting a read error. This chain uses TRBV7-2 with TRBJ1-1, with 10 bases identical to TRBD1. Germline V lookup: CDR1 SGHTA, CDR2 FQGNSA. Unmatched junction bases numbered 4, after V lost 5 bases and J lost 1 base. The CDR3 runs to 15 residues. CDR3 amino acids: CASSPRQGANTEAFL. The CDR3 DNA sequence: TGTGCCAGCAGCCCTCGACAGGGGGCGAACACTGAAGCTTTCTTA.

This clonotype was recorded many times. The chain combines TRBV6-5 with TRBJ2-7, with D possibly being TRBD1 (6 bases). Between the trimmed V and J ends, which lost 2 bases and 3 bases, there was a span of 11 bases. CDR3 length: 14 amino acids. Germline CDR1 MNHEY, CDR2 SVGAGI. The CDR3: CASSYTDRSYEQYF. DNA for the CDR3: TGTGCCAGCAGTTACACCGACAGGAGCTACGAGCAGTACTTC.

This clonotype was observed at least ten times. The chain joins TRBV19 to TRBJ1-1; no clear D. This CDR3 contains 14 residues. The germline V gene encodes CDR1 LNHDA and CDR2 SQIVND (reference sequence). Deletions cut 5 bases from V and 1 base from J, with 11 bases between. The CDR3 sequence: CASSAGWENTEAFF. The CDR3 nucleotides read TGTGCCAGTAGTGCCGGGTGGGAGAACACTGAAGCTTTCTTT.

This clonotype was observed a handful of times. V gene TRBV2 combines with J gene TRBJ2-5; D is uncertain. CDR1 and CDR2 from the germline V gene are SNHLY and FYNNEI. This CDR3 has 14 residues. V dropped 6 bases and J dropped 1 base, with 12 bases sitting between them. The CDR3 loop reads CASSSTVIQETQYF. In nucleotides, the CDR3 is TGTGCCAGCAGCTCTACAGTTATCCAAGAGACCCAGTACTTC.

This clonotype was seen a handful of times. The gene calls are TRBV3-1 and TRBJ1-3; D possibly corresponds to TRBD1 (5 bases). The V gene's germline CDR1 is LGHDT and CDR2 YNNKEL (reference sequence). CDR3 size: 14 residues. V lost 6 bases and J lost 3, with 12 bases in between. Here the CDR3 reads CASSSRDGGNTIYF. The CDR3 region has the DNA TGTGCCAGCAGTTCCCGGGACGGTGGAAACACCATATATTTT.

This clonotype was observed many times. The chain couples TRBV24-1 to TRBJ2-7, with D uncertain. The CDR3 extends over 15 amino acids. V dropped 3 bases and J dropped 2 bases, with 13 bases sitting between them. Per germline, CDR1 KGHDR and CDR2 SFDVKD. The CDR3 reads CATSDRHGSTYEQYF. Written as DNA, the CDR3 is TGTGCCACCAGTGATCGACACGGCTCAACCTACGAGCAGTACTTC.

This clonotype appeared a few times. The chain couples TRBV7-6 to TRBJ2-2; D is ambiguous. The germline V and J ends were trimmed by 2 bases and 7 bases, with 11 bases remaining between them. Germline CDR1 and CDR2: SGHVS and FNYEAQ. This CDR3 has 14 amino acids. The CDR3 bases are TGTGCCAGCAGCTTAAGGGAAGGAGACGGGGAGCTGTTTTTT. Translation gives CASSLREGDGELFF.

With regard to this clonotype: Relative to the germline gene, one junction end is altered; a read error may explain this. The chain combines TRBV2 with TRBJ2-3, with 12 bases fitting TRBD2. Germline V gene data show CDR1 as SNHLY and CDR2 as FYNNEI. CDR3 length: 16 residues. CDR3 sequence: CASTQLAGGSTNTQYF. The CDR3 nucleotides read TGTGCCAGCACACAACTAGCGGGGGGCAGCACAAATACGCAGTATTTT.

This clonotype was picked up many times. The J gene is TRBJ2-5, the V gene TRBV12-3 or TRBV12-4, with D perhaps matching TRBD2 (7 bases). V gave up 6 bases and J gave up 3 bases, with 23 bases separating them. The CDR3 length is 17 residues. CDR3 region: CASSRGMVGGLEETQYF. For the CDR3, the DNA is TGTGCCAGCAGCCGCGGAATGGTCGGGGGGCTCGAAGAGACCCAGTACTTC.

This clonotype has just a few counts. The chain employs TRBV18 and TRBJ2-5, with unresolved D. This CDR3 contains 15 residues. Germline V gives CDR1 KGHSH, CDR2 LQKENI. V was clipped by 0 bases and J by 1 base, with 9 bases between them. The chain's CDR3 is CASSPPVNRQETQYF. The CDR3 nucleotides are TGTGCCAGCTCACCACCGGTAAATCGCCAAGAGACCCAGTACTTC.

This clonotype was seen repeatedly, ten times or more. The chain combines TRBV12-3 or TRBV12-4 with TRBJ1-1; a possible D gene is TRBD1 (5 bases). V was shortened by 10 bases and J by 1 base, with 10 bases between the two germline ends. The length of the CDR3 is 12 residues. CDR3 in DNA: TGTGCCATCTCGGGACCGAACACTGAAGCTTTCTTT. It specifies CAISGPNTEAFF.

This clonotype was seen more than once but under ten times. The chain links TRBV6-5 to TRBJ1-5; D gene unclear. V was clipped by 6 bases and J by 2 bases, with 11 bases between them. The CDR3 spans 14 residues. The germline V gene has CDR1 MNHEY and CDR2 SVGAGI. CDR3 DNA: TGTGCCAGCAGCCCTACACGGGGCAATCAGCCCCAGCATTTT. This gives the protein CASSPTRGNQPQHF.

The chain has TRBV7-3 and TRBJ2-1, with 8 positions matching TRBD2. This CDR3 contains 16 residues. The ends lost 1 base at V and 10 bases at J; junction bases unmatched: 12. The germline V gene encodes CDR1 SGHTA and CDR2 FQGTGA. CDR3 amino acids: CASSLSGRSRVKEQFF. The CDR3 coding sequence is TGTGCCAGCAGCTTAAGCGGGAGGAGCCGTGTTAAGGAGCAGTTCTTC.